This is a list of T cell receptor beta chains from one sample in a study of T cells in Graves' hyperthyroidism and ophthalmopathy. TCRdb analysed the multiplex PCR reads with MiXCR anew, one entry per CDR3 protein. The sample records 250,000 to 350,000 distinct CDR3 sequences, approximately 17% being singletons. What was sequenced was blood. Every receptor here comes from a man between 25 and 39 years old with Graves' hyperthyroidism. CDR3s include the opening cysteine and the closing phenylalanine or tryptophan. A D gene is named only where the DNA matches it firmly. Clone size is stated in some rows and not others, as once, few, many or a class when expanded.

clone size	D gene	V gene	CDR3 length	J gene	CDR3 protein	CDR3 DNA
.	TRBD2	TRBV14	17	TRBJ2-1	CASSGTSGSHPYNEQFF	TGTGCCAGCAGCGGGACTAGCGGGAGTCATCCCTACAATGAGCAGTTCTTC
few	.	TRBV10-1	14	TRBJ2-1	CASSRGPGPDEQFF	TGCGCCAGCAGCCGAGGTCCAGGGCCGGATGAGCAGTTCTTC
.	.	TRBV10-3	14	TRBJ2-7	CAISVTEAPYEQYF	TGTGCCATCAGTGTAACTGAGGCCCCCTACGAGCAGTACTTC
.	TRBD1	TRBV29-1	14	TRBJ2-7	CSAGKGGVSYEQYF	TGCAGCGCCGGTAAAGGGGGCGTGTCCTACGAGCAGTACTTC
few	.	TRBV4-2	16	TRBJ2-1	CASSQDSAGTPGEQFF	TGTGCCAGCAGCCAAGATTCTGCGGGAACCCCAGGTGAGCAGTTCTTC
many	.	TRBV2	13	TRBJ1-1	CASSTEKNTEAFF	TGTGCCAGCAGTACAGAAAAAAACACTGAAGCTTTCTTT
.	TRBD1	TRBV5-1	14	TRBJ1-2	CASSLGTVDYGYTF	TGCGCCAGCAGCTTAGGGACAGTGGATTATGGCTACACCTTC
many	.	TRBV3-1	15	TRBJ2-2	CASSLEGQHTGELFF	TGTGCCAGCAGCTTGGAGGGACAGCACACCGGGGAGCTGTTTTTT
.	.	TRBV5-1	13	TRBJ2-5	CASSLKGGETQYF	TGCGCCAGCAGCTTGAAGGGTGGAGAGACCCAGTACTTC
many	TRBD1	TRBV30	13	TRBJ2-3	CAWTQGAHDTQYF	TGTGCCTGGACACAGGGGGCGCATGATACGCAGTATTTT